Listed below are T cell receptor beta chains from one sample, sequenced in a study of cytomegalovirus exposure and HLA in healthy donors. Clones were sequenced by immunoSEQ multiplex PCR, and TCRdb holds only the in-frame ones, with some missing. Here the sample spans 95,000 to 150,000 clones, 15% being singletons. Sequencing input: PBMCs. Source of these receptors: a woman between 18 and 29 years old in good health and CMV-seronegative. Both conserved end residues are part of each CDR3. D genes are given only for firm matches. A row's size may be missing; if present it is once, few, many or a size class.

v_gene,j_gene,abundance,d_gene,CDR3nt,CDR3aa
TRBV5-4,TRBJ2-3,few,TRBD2,TGTGCCAGCAGCTTGGCCGGGATAGCGGGGCCCACAGATACGCAGTATTTT,CASSLAGIAGPTDTQYF
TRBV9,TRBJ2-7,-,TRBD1,TGTGCCAGCAGCGCTGGGGACAGGGAGGACTACGAGCAGTACTTC,CASSAGDREDYEQYF
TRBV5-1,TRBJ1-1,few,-,TGCGCCAGCAGCTCCCAACCCCTAGGGACACCAGACATGAACACTGAAGCTTTCTTT,CASSSQPLGTPDMNTEAFF
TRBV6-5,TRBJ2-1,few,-,TGTGCCAGCAGGGCACTGGACTGGTTCTTC,CASRALDWFF
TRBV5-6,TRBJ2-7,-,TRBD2,TGTGCCAGCAGCTTGGGAGCGGGAGGCTACGAGCAGTACTTC,CASSLGAGGYEQYF
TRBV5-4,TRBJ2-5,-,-,TGTGCCAGCAGCTTCCCAGGGATGGAGACCCAGTACTTC,CASSFPGMETQYF
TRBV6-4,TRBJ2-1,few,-,TGTGCCAGCAGTGACTCGAGTCACGATGAGCAGTTCTTC,CASSDSSHDEQFF
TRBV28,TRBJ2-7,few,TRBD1,TGTGCCAGCAACCCTGAGGGGACAGGGGCCTACGAGCAGTACTTC,CASNPEGTGAYEQYF
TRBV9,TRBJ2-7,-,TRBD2,TGTGCCAGCAGCCCTCGGACTAGCGTTTACGAGCAGTACTTC,CASSPRTSVYEQYF
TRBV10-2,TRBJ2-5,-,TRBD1,TGCGCCAGCAGGGCGACAGGGCTCGGGGAGACCCAGTACTTC,CASRATGLGETQYF
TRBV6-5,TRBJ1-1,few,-,TGTGCCAGCAGACAGGGCGACACTGAAGCTTTCTTT,CASRQGDTEAFF
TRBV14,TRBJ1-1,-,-,TGTGCCAGCAGCAGGTTGGCGGCTGGATTGAAGAAGAACACTGAAGCTTTCTTT,CASSRLAAGLKKNTEAFF
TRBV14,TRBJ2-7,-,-,TGTGCCAGCAGCCAAGTACAGGGCTTCTACGAGCAGTACTTC,CASSQVQGFYEQYF
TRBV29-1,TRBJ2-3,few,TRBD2,TGCAGCGTTCTTGGGACTAGCGGGAGGGCCAACACAGATACGCAGTATTTT,CSVLGTSGRANTDTQYF
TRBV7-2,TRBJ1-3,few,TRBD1,TGTGCCAGCAGTGGGGACAGGGCTGGAAACACCATATATTTT,CASSGDRAGNTIYF
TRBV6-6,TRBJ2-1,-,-,TGTGCCAGCAGTTCCCTAGCGCGCTCCTACAATGAGCAGTTCTTC,CASSSLARSYNEQFF
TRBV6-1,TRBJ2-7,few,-,TGTGCCAGCAGTGAATACCGCTACGAGCAGTACTTC,CASSEYRYEQYF
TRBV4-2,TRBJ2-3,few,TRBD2,TGTGCCAGCACCGAAGTCAGCGGGGGGGGCACAGATACGCAGTATTTT,CASTEVSGGGTDTQYF
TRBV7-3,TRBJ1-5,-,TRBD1,TGTGCCAGCAGCTTGACAGGGGGTCAGCCCCAGCATTTT,CASSLTGGQPQHF
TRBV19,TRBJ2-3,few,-,TGTGCCAGTAGCTTTTACACAGATACGCAGTATTTT,CASSFYTDTQYF
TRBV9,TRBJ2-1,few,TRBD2,TGTGCCAGCAGCACCCGGGGACTAGCGGGAGGCGTTGAGCAGTTCTTC,CASSTRGLAGGVEQFF
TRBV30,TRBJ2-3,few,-,TGTGCCTGGGCCCGTTCAGATGCGCAGTATTTT,CAWARSDAQYF
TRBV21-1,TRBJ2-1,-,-,TGTGCCAGCAGCAAAGTTGGCGGGACCCCCTTGAGTGAGCAGTTCTTC,CASSKVGGTPLSEQFF
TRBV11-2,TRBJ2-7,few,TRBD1,TGTGCCAGCAGCTTAGGTGGGACAGGGATTCACGAGCAGTACTTC,CASSLGGTGIHEQYF
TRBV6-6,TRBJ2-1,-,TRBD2,TGTGCCAGCAGTTACAACGGGGGGGTTGAGCAGTTCTTC,CASSYNGGVEQFF
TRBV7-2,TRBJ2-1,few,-,TGTGCCAGCAGCAGAAGTCTCAGACACTCCTACAATGAGCAGTTCTTC,CASSRSLRHSYNEQFF
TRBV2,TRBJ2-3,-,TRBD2,TGTGCCAGCAGTGGGACCTTAGCGGGTAGCACAGATACGCAGTATTTT,CASSGTLAGSTDTQYF
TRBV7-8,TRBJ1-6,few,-,TGTGCCAGCAGCGGACACAGGGACCTGATTTCACCCCTCCACTTT,CASSGHRDLISPLHF
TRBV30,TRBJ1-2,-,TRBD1,TGTGCCTGGGGGACAGGGTTTGGGTATGGCTACACCTTC,CAWGTGFGYGYTF
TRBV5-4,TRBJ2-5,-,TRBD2,TGTGCCAGCAGTAGAGGACAGCGGGGGGGCCAAGAGACCCAGTACTTC,CASSRGQRGGQETQYF
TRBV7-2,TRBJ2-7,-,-,TGTGCCAGCACCGGACAGGGAGGGGCCTACGAGCAGTACTTC,CASTGQGGAYEQYF
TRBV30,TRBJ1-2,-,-,TGTGCCTGCCCTACCCGGGGGGACTATGGCTACACCTTC,CACPTRGDYGYTF
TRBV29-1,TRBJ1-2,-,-,TGCAGCGTTGAAGCGAGTTATGGCTACACCTTC,CSVEASYGYTF
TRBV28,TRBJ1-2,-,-,TGTGCCAGCACAGGGGACTATGGCTACACCTTC,CASTGDYGYTF
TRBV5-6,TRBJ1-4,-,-,TGTGCCAGCAGCTTCCGGGAAGCTGGAGAAAAACTGTTTTTT,CASSFREAGEKLFF
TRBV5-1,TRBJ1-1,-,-,TGCGCCAGCAACAGCGGAACTGAAGCTTTCTTT,CASNSGTEAFF
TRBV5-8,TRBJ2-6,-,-,TGTGCCAGCAGCTTGCCCCCTTGGGGCAGGCTTAAAACTGGGGCCAACGTCCTGACTTTC,CASSLPPWGRLKTGANVLTF
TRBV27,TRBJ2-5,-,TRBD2,TGTGCCAGCAGTCAAACTCGGGGGACTAGCGTTGAGACCCAGTACTTC,CASSQTRGTSVETQYF
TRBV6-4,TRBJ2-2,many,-,TGTGCCAGCAGTGACTCGGGGGGGAACACCGGGGAGCTGTTTTTT,CASSDSGGNTGELFF
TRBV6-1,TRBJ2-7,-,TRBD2,TGTGCCAGCAGTGAAGGGCTAGCGGGATCCGAGCAGTACTTC,CASSEGLAGSEQYF
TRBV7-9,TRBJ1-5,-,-,TGTGCCAGCAGCTTAGGGGGGCTAAATAGCAATCAGCCCCAGCATTTT,CASSLGGLNSNQPQHF
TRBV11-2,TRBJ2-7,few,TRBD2,TGTGCCAGCAGCTTAGGGGGCGGGAGCAGCCACGAGCAGTACTTC,CASSLGGGSSHEQYF
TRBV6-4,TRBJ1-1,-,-,TGTGCCAGCGGCCCTAGGGAGCGTCGTTACACTGAAGCTTTCTTT,CASGPRERRYTEAFF
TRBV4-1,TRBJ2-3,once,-,TGCGCCAGCAGCCGCCACCCCCGCGCTACGCAGTATTTT,CASSRHPRATQYF
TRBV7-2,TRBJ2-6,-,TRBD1,TGTGCCAGCAGCCCGGACAGGGCTGGGGCCAACGTCCTGACTTTC,CASSPDRAGANVLTF
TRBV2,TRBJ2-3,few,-,TGTGCCAGCGGCCTGGGTGAAGGGGGAGGGCTAATAAATACGCAGTATTTT,CASGLGEGGGLINTQYF
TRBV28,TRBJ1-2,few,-,TGTGCCAGTAAACAGGGATATGGCTACACCTTC,CASKQGYGYTF
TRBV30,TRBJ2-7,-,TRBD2,TGTGCCTGGAGTCAACAACTAGCGGGGGAGACGCACTTC,CAWSQQLAGETHF
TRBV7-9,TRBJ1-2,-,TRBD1,TGTGCCAGCAGCGAATTAGGGACAGGGGAAGATGGCTACACCTTC,CASSELGTGEDGYTF
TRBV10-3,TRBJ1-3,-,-,TGTGCCATCAGTGAGGGATGGAGGGCGGCTGGAAACACCATATATTTT,CAISEGWRAAGNTIYF
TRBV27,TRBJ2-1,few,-,TGTGCCAGCAGTTCTGTCGGCAATGAGCAGTTCTTC,CASSSVGNEQFF
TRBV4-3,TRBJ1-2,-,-,TGCGCCAGCAGCCATCAGGCTGATGCTAACTATGGCTACACCTTC,CASSHQADANYGYTF
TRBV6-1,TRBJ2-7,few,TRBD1,TGTGCCAGCAGTGGTCAGGGGGCGGGCGGCTACGAGCAGTACTTC,CASSGQGAGGYEQYF
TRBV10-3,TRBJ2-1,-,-,TGTGCCATCAGTGCCGCCGGCGGCAATGAGCAGTTCTTC,CAISAAGGNEQFF